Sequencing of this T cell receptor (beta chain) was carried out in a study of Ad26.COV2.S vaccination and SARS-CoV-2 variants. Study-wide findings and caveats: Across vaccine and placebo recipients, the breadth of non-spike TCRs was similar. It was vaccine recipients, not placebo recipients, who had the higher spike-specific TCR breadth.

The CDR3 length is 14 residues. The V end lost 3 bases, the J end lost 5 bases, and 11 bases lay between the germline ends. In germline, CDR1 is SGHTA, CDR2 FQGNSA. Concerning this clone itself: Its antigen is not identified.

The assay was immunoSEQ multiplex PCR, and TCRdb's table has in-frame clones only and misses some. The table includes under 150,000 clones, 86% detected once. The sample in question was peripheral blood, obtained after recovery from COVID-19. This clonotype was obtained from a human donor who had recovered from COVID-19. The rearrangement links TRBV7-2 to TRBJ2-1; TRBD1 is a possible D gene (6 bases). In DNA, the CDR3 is TGTGCCAGCAGCTTGACAGGATTGGACAATGAGCAGTTCTTC. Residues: CASSLTGLDNEQFF.